This T cell receptor beta chain was found in a study of shared clonotypes between healthy human individuals (TCRdb year 2020). Regarding the study in general: The cohort included three men and two women between 18 and 49 years of age. To increase sequencing depth and limit assay-specific biases, TCR repertoire library preparation and sequencing were carried out by different laboratories using diverse techniques. To estimate repertoire size and how much clonotypes are shared between individuals, the study performed deep sequencing of blood TCR repertoires from roughly five healthy adults. Per donor, leukapheresis produced somewhere between about 0.9 and 9.5 billion PBMCs. Broader findings and caveats from the paper: Sampling was restricted to blood, and TCR repertoires in tissues likely differ from the TCR repertoires found in blood. Because the study included only a small number of donors, the genetic and exposure-history diversity represented was limited. Based on pairwise subsampling, the degree of clonotype sharing among donors was expected to be affected by sequencing depth.

A single count supports this clone. This receptor's antigen is unknown. The sample holds no much larger clone one base away, and base qualities are not on file. V is clipped by 4 bases and J by 0 bases, and the sequence between their germline boundaries is 11 bases long. CDR1 SGDLS and CDR2 YYNGEE are derived from the germline V gene. CDR3 length: 15 amino acids, cysteine to phenylalanine. The retained sequence is limited to the CDR3, 45 bases, with the frame set at the first base. Healthy HIV-negative adults with no recently reported acute infections or vaccinations were included as donors. Only Caucasian adults living in Nashville, Tennessee, USA were represented among the donors. For unsorted samples, some 90 million PBMCs were counted, and genomic DNA was extracted using the QIAamp DNA Blood Mini kit. Blood was obtained by leukapheresis, after which PBMCs were separated by Ficoll-Histopaque density gradient centrifugation and cryopreserved in liquid nitrogen vapor phase.

Using the deep immunoSEQ assay, TCR CDR3 regions were amplified from genomic DNA by multiplex PCR. Genomic DNA extracted from each cell subset was distributed evenly over all wells of several immunoSEQ 96-well plates, and each plate served as one replicate. For unsorted PBMC, around 330 ng genomic DNA, equal to approximately 30,000 T cell genomes, was loaded into each replicate PCR. Unsorted PBMC genomic DNA was sequenced across ten immunoSEQ deep assay plates. Purified libraries were quantified with a Qubit 3.0 fluorometer, sized on a Bioanalyzer 2100, and re-quantified with the KAPA Library Quantification kit. Each immunoSEQ 96-well plate was sequenced on its own single-read 150-cycle Illumina NextSeq 550 flow cell. On the study's bioinformatics: Because only junctional sequences without quality scores were contained in the immunoSEQ output, filtering matching that applied to full-length reads could not be performed. Sequences were annotated with PyIR, a Python wrapper for IgBLAST v1.9, using IMGT germline references to assign V/J genes and CDR3. Reads with weak V/J assignments (E-value above 1e-6), missing CDR3, stop codons, out-of-frame junctions, or ambiguous translated residues were removed. V3J clonotypes were defined as sequences sharing an identical inferred V gene, J gene, and CDR3 amino acid sequence. The percentage overlap between two repertoires was calculated by dividing the number of shared unique clonotypes by the size of the smaller repertoire. Richness of each repertoire was evaluated using RTK rarefaction, the Chao1 estimator, and Recon v2.1 estimates of unobserved clonotypes. TCRdb stores this immuneACCESS table with in-frame sequences only. Part of the clones is absent; in the studies checked, under half of the shortfall reflects unresolved V genes, and no reason is known for the rest. Clonal size and the V and J genes are those of that table, whereas D and trimming came from the DNA. Counted in this sample were some 490,000 clones; around four fifths of them appeared once. 12% of the sample comes from the top ten.

The sequenced material came from PBMCs. The chain joins TRBV9 to TRBJ2-1; TRBD2 is perhaps the D gene, given 6 matching bases. This sequence was found in a woman in her thirties or forties in good health. Some clones in this sample may be carry-over from other donors' samples. The CDR3 is CASSPRLGSYNEQFF. In nucleotides, the sequence is TGTGCCAGCAGCCCTAGACTAGGCTCCTACAATGAGCAGTTCTTC.